These T cell receptor beta chains were read from a single sample in a study of blood T cell repertoires in COVID-19. Assay used: immunoSEQ multiplex PCR; TCRdb lists only in-frame clones, some missing. The profile shows approximately 62,000 clones, 85% to 90% of them singletons. Sequencing was done on a sample of peripheral blood. Source of these receptors: a human donor with active COVID-19. The donor label of this sample is uncertain. Each CDR3 is given with its conserved first and last residue. A D gene is named only where the DNA matches it firmly.

v_call,j_call,d_call,cdr3_aa
TRBV5-6,TRBJ2-7,TRBD1,CASSLVGQGYEQYF
TRBV19,TRBJ2-7,-,CASSNRGGSGSYEQYF
TRBV3-1/TRBV3-2,TRBJ2-6,-,CASSQAFGFGANVLTF
TRBV28,TRBJ2-7,-,CASRTTGSSYEQYF
TRBV24-1,TRBJ1-2,-,CATSDRQVFYGYTF
TRBV15,TRBJ2-5,TRBD2,CATSPPTGTSGMETQYF
TRBV19,TRBJ2-3,TRBD1,CASSIDRGTGSTDTQYF
TRBV10-3,TRBJ2-1,TRBD2,CAIRTSAGVGGNEQFF
TRBV6-5,TRBJ1-4,-,CASSPGGSTNEKLFF
TRBV29-1,TRBJ2-7,-,CSVAGRLEDEQYF
TRBV10-1,TRBJ2-7,-,CASSRLERVRGNEQYF
TRBV5-1,TRBJ2-7,-,CASSLVGGRNYEQYF
TRBV6-6,TRBJ1-6,TRBD1,CASSYRQGEASPLHF
TRBV12-3/TRBV12-4,TRBJ2-7,-,CASSLEEGDEQYF
TRBV7-2,TRBJ2-2,-,CASAGYTIAGELFF
TRBV4-2,TRBJ2-7,TRBD1,CASSAIGTGPYEQYF
TRBV27,TRBJ2-7,-,CASINADLRYEQYF
TRBV9,TRBJ2-2,TRBD1,CASSVEEGGSGELFF
TRBV11-2,TRBJ2-7,-,CASSPSRGNSYEQYF
TRBV29-1,TRBJ2-2,-,CSVVGGSHTGELFF
TRBV7-2,TRBJ2-3,-,CASSTGLTDTQYF
TRBV7-2,TRBJ2-5,TRBD2,CASSQPAGGAETQYF
TRBV4-2,TRBJ2-2,TRBD1,CASSQGLGGDTGELFF
TRBV4-2,TRBJ2-7,-,CASSPMGGDPYEQYF
TRBV6-5,TRBJ1-2,TRBD1,CASRRTGDGYTF
TRBV9,TRBJ2-3,-,CASSGHRADTDTQYF
TRBV4-3,TRBJ2-7,TRBD1,CASSQGRGQGPSYEQYF
TRBV27,TRBJ2-1,-,CASSLTNYNEQFF
TRBV30,TRBJ2-3,-,CAARAGDTQYF
TRBV7-2,TRBJ2-7,-,CASSEFTGHSYEQYF
TRBV3-1/TRBV3-2,TRBJ2-7,TRBD2,CASREGLADRYEQYF
TRBV10-3,TRBJ2-6,-,CAISDPAGTPVLTF
TRBV4-3,TRBJ2-5,TRBD2,CASSQGLAGTQETQYF
TRBV2,TRBJ2-3,TRBD2,CASRETSGLGGDTQYF
TRBV24-1,TRBJ1-5,TRBD1,CATSSAGGRESSNQPQHF
TRBV5-1,TRBJ2-1,TRBD2,CASSWPGLAGDSSYNEQFF
TRBV7-9,TRBJ1-1,-,CASSWDTTEAFF
TRBV20-1,TRBJ2-3,TRBD2,CSASAMVSSGGTDTQYF
TRBV6-2/TRBV6-3,TRBJ2-7,-,CASSYSAGREQYF
TRBV5-1,TRBJ2-7,TRBD2,CASSLFQGLAVYEQYF
TRBV14,TRBJ2-3,TRBD2,CASSHGLSGATDTQYF
TRBV30,TRBJ1-5,TRBD1,CAWSGDRGGDQPQHF
TRBV10-3,TRBJ2-7,TRBD1,CAISAGQGVDEQYF
TRBV7-9,TRBJ2-7,TRBD1,CASSRRRTGNSYEQYF
TRBV7-2,TRBJ2-1,-,CASSLVGLATYEQFF